This T cell receptor beta chain was sequenced in a study of blood T cell repertoires in COVID-19. The wider study: Collection of acute and convalescent COVID-19 samples took place in the United States, Italy and Spain. In each case, the material was cDNA or gDNA derived from T cells, B-cell-depleted T cells, or PBMCs.

Original data processing: Reference gene primer amplification in the assay estimated nucleated cell counts. Data came from immunoSEQ multiplex PCR; TCRdb stores just in-frame clones and leaves some out. V and J calls and clone size are given by that table; D and trimming were obtained from the DNA. The data contain about 240,000 clones, 88% of them seen just once; the ten biggest clones take up about 0.74%. The sequence was collected from a woman under 40 with acute or convalescent COVID-19. Sequencing used peripheral blood.

The chain's CDR3 is CASSEPGGPFEQYF. Written as DNA, the CDR3 is TGTGCCAGCAGTGAACCGGGAGGGCCCTTCGAGCAGTACTTC. V is TRBV2 and J is TRBJ2-7; 8 nucleotides match TRBD2. Germline V gives CDR1 SNHLY, CDR2 FYNNEI. The ends lost 2 bases at V and 6 bases at J; junction bases unmatched: 6. The CDR3 has 14 amino acids.